The entry that follows covers one T cell receptor (beta chain) sequence. Its specificity is not known. An equimolar mix of two oligonucleotides served as the beta constant-region primer for TRBC1 and TRBC2. Nested alpha and beta constant-region primers with the SP2 primer drove four PCR rounds on ligated cDNA. One entry per CDR3 protein results from TCRdb running MiXCR on the UMI-ligation and nested PCR reads. Here the sample spans roughly 100,000 distinct CDR3 sequences, around 11% being singletons. Germline V CDR1 and CDR2: SEHNR, FQNEAQ (reference sequence). This CDR3 contains 14 residues. Germline trimming cut 5 bases from V and 2 bases from J; bases unmatched to any gene: 5. After CD4 positive bead selection, the CD4-negative fraction gave CD8 T cells. The source of the sample is a study of naive and memory T cell subsets. Study-level findings and limits: Diversity fell and Gini index rose from naive through CM, EM, EMRA. A few larger clonotypes appeared in naive repertoires, especially CD8, possibly memory cells re-expressing CD45RA.

This chain connects TRBV7-9 to TRBJ2-7; 8 bases are shared with TRBD2. Material for sequencing was naive CD4+ T cells from blood. This receptor was identified in a human donor in good health. The CDR3 sequence is CASSDSGKTYEQYF. CDR3 nucleotides: TGTGCCAGCAGCGATAGCGGGAAGACCTACGAGCAGTACTTC.